Listed below are T cell receptor beta chains from one sample, sequenced in a study of blood T cells in healthy people across ages. TCRdb fed the 5' RACE reads into MiXCR, producing one record per CDR3 protein. Of 850,000 to 1,100,000 distinct CDR3 sequences in the sample, 35% to 40% were seen once. Sequences were obtained from blood. Receptors originate from a man aged 18 to 30 in good health. Both conserved end residues are part of each CDR3. Fields, in order: CDR3 protein, CDR3 DNA, clone size, D gene, J gene, V gene. The D gene is left open where the match is weak. Clone sizes are given selectively: once, few, many, or a class where the clone is expanded.

CDR3aa: CASSLGPSHQGSNYGYTF
CDR3nt: TGTGCCAGCAGCTTAGGTCCGTCCCACCAGGGGTCTAACTATGGCTACACCTTC
abundance: many
d_gene: NA
j_gene: TRBJ1-2
v_gene: TRBV7-2

CDR3aa: CATSRQAQGYNEQYF
CDR3nt: TGTGCCACCAGCAGACAAGCACAGGGCTACAATGAGCAGTACTTC
abundance: NA
d_gene: NA
j_gene: TRBJ2-7
v_gene: TRBV15

CDR3aa: CASSTDGTYEQYF
CDR3nt: TGTGCCAGCAGCACCGACGGAACCTACGAGCAGTACTTC
abundance: few
d_gene: NA
j_gene: TRBJ2-7
v_gene: TRBV9

CDR3aa: CSVARMLNTEAFF
CDR3nt: TGCAGCGTTGCTCGGATGTTGAACACTGAAGCTTTCTTT
abundance: NA
d_gene: NA
j_gene: TRBJ1-1
v_gene: TRBV29-1

CDR3aa: CASSPRRWRLHLDTQYF
CDR3nt: TGTGCCAGCAGCCCCCGACGGTGGAGGCTCCATTTGGATACGCAGTATTTT
abundance: NA
d_gene: NA
j_gene: TRBJ2-3
v_gene: TRBV9

CDR3aa: CASSLAAGDTQYF
CDR3nt: TGTGCCAGCAGTTTAGCGGCGGGAGATACGCAGTATTTT
abundance: few
d_gene: NA
j_gene: TRBJ2-3
v_gene: TRBV12-3/TRBV12-4

CDR3aa: CASSLSEVTINNEQFF
CDR3nt: TGTGCCAGCAGCTTATCTGAGGTGACCATAAACAATGAGCAGTTCTTC
abundance: NA
d_gene: NA
j_gene: TRBJ2-1
v_gene: TRBV7-8

CDR3aa: CATSDFVRRMNTEAFF
CDR3nt: TGTGCCACCAGTGATTTCGTACGGCGGATGAACACTGAAGCTTTCTTT
abundance: NA
d_gene: NA
j_gene: TRBJ1-1
v_gene: TRBV24-1

CDR3aa: CASSGGAGGTDTQYF
CDR3nt: TGTGCCAGCAGCGGGGGGGCAGGTGGCACAGATACGCAGTATTTT
abundance: NA
d_gene: TRBD2
j_gene: TRBJ2-3
v_gene: TRBV28

CDR3aa: CASSLPGNQETQYF
CDR3nt: TGTGCCAGCAGTTTGCCGGGTAACCAAGAGACCCAGTACTTC
abundance: few
d_gene: NA
j_gene: TRBJ2-5
v_gene: TRBV12-3/TRBV12-4

CDR3aa: CAAKRDREFPVNTEAFF
CDR3nt: TGTGCCGCCAAGAGGGACAGGGAATTCCCGGTGAACACTGAAGCTTTCTTT
abundance: few
d_gene: TRBD1
j_gene: TRBJ1-1
v_gene: TRBV10-3

CDR3aa: CASSLSGGVYEQFF
CDR3nt: TGTGCCAGCAGTTTAAGCGGGGGGGTCTATGAGCAGTTCTTC
abundance: few
d_gene: TRBD2
j_gene: TRBJ2-1
v_gene: TRBV27

CDR3aa: CASSSPTGAEGATFLDNEQFF
CDR3nt: TGTGCCAGCAGCTCCCCTACAGGTGCTGAGGGGGCGACGTTTCTTGACAATGAGCAGTTCTTC
abundance: few
d_gene: TRBD1
j_gene: TRBJ2-1
v_gene: TRBV11-2

CDR3aa: CAWSAQMTSSAGELFF
CDR3nt: TGTGCCTGGAGTGCACAAATGACATCTTCGGCCGGGGAGCTGTTTTTT
abundance: NA
d_gene: NA
j_gene: TRBJ2-2
v_gene: TRBV30

CDR3aa: CASSGSNTGELFF
CDR3nt: TGTGCCAGCAGCGGCTCGAACACCGGGGAGCTGTTTTTT
abundance: NA
d_gene: NA
j_gene: TRBJ2-2
v_gene: TRBV9

CDR3aa: CSVEPVGGVRSYNEQFF
CDR3nt: TGCAGCGTTGAACCCGTAGGGGGAGTGAGATCCTACAATGAGCAGTTCTTC
abundance: few
d_gene: NA
j_gene: TRBJ2-1
v_gene: TRBV29-1

CDR3aa: CASSEGLAGGRETQYF
CDR3nt: TGCGCCAGCAGCGAAGGACTAGCGGGGGGGCGGGAGACCCAGTACTTC
abundance: NA
d_gene: TRBD2
j_gene: TRBJ2-5
v_gene: TRBV5-1

CDR3aa: CASSGQPAGELFF
CDR3nt: TGTGCCAGCAGTGGACAGCCCGCCGGGGAGCTGTTTTTT
abundance: NA
d_gene: NA
j_gene: TRBJ2-2
v_gene: TRBV2

CDR3aa: CASSPGALLNTEAFF
CDR3nt: TGTGCCAGCAGCCCGGGAGCACTATTGAACACTGAAGCTTTCTTT
abundance: NA
d_gene: NA
j_gene: TRBJ1-1
v_gene: TRBV12-3/TRBV12-4

CDR3aa: CASSFQDSLDYGYTF
CDR3nt: TGTGCCAGCAGCTTCCAGGACAGTCTGGACTATGGCTACACCTTC
abundance: NA
d_gene: NA
j_gene: TRBJ1-2
v_gene: TRBV7-9

CDR3aa: CASSLDGTISPLHF
CDR3nt: TGTGCCAGCAGCTTAGACGGAACCATTTCACCCCTCCACTTT
abundance: NA
d_gene: NA
j_gene: TRBJ1-6
v_gene: TRBV7-9

CDR3aa: CSVTPGGRETQYF
CDR3nt: TGCAGTGTTACCCCCGGGGGGAGGGAGACCCAGTACTTC
abundance: NA
d_gene: TRBD2
j_gene: TRBJ2-5
v_gene: TRBV20-1

CDR3aa: CASSTLGPTNTEAFF
CDR3nt: TGTGCCAGCAGCACCCTCGGGCCCACGAACACTGAAGCTTTCTTT
abundance: NA
d_gene: NA
j_gene: TRBJ1-1
v_gene: TRBV7-9

CDR3aa: CASSQDRVSGMDTGELFF
CDR3nt: TGCGCCAGCAGCCAAGATAGGGTGTCAGGGATGGACACCGGGGAGCTGTTTTTT
abundance: few
d_gene: NA
j_gene: TRBJ2-2
v_gene: TRBV4-3

CDR3aa: CVSSLELAVYNEQFF
CDR3nt: TGTGTTAGCAGCTTAGAACTAGCGGTCTACAATGAGCAGTTCTTC
abundance: NA
d_gene: TRBD2
j_gene: TRBJ2-1
v_gene: TRBV7-7

CDR3aa: CASSLGAHTYF
CDR3nt: TGTGCCAGCAGTTTAGGGGCCCACACGTACTTC
abundance: many
d_gene: NA
j_gene: TRBJ2-7
v_gene: TRBV27

CDR3aa: CSARDRASALDEQYF
CDR3nt: TGCAGTGCTAGAGATCGGGCTAGCGCGCTCGATGAGCAGTACTTC
abundance: NA
d_gene: NA
j_gene: TRBJ2-5
v_gene: TRBV20-1

CDR3aa: CSVGKTPATNEKLFF
CDR3nt: TGCAGCGTGGGGAAGACCCCCGCAACTAATGAAAAACTGTTTTTT
abundance: NA
d_gene: NA
j_gene: TRBJ1-4
v_gene: TRBV29-1

CDR3aa: CASSLDPTDPQETQYF
CDR3nt: TGCGCCAGCAGCCTGGACCCCACAGATCCTCAAGAGACCCAGTACTTC
abundance: NA
d_gene: NA
j_gene: TRBJ2-5
v_gene: TRBV4-3

CDR3aa: CASTRDGSYGYTF
CDR3nt: TGTGCCAGCACTCGGGACGGTAGCTATGGCTACACCTTC
abundance: few
d_gene: NA
j_gene: TRBJ1-2
v_gene: TRBV2